This TCR beta chain emerged from a study of OX40 agonist ivuxolimab in advanced cancers. V was clipped by 5 bases and J by 2 bases, with 10 bases between them. From germline, CDR1 is MGHDK and CDR2 SYGVNS. The CDR3 covers 14 residues. Sequenced by immunoSEQ multiplex PCR; TCRdb stores in-frame clones only, minus some. The table has about 14,000 clones, about four fifths seen once. The sample in question was CD4+ or CD8+ T cells sorted from blood, obtained in a trial of the OX40 agonist ivuxolimab. The rearrangement links TRBV25-1 to TRBJ2-1; D is possibly TRBD2 (6 bases). This receptor was taken from an adult with an advanced solid tumor such as melanoma, head and neck, liver or kidney cancer. The CDR3 sequence is CASSRGIPYNEQFF. CDR3 coding DNA: TGTGCCAGCAGTCGCGGGATCCCCTACAATGAGCAGTTCTTC. Looking up the rest from reference TRBV25-1 and TRBJ2-1 gives the full variable domain: EADIYQTPRYLVIGTGKKITLECSQTMGHDKMYWYQQDPGMELHLIHYSYGVNSTEKGDLSSESTVSRIRTEHFPLTLESARPSHTSQYLCASSRGIPYNEQFFGPGTRLTVL.